This TCR beta chain was sequenced for a study of T cells in Graves' hyperthyroidism and ophthalmopathy. Study conclusions and caveats: Appearing also in blood were most of the thyroid clonotypes expanded above 0.001.

V lost 6 bases and J lost 7; bases outside the gene matches: 8. The CDR3 consists of 13 residues. Germline V gene lookup returns CDR1 MNHNS and CDR2 SASEGT. This clonotype occurred a few times. What it recognizes is unknown. Any patient presenting with uncontrolled infection, other autoimmune disease, pregnancy or lactation was left out. The diagnostic basis comprised clinical symptoms, serum thyroxine and TRAb, thyroid ultrasound and orbital computed tomography. TCR beta CDR3 sequences were amplified from RNA transcripts. In the first-round RT-PCR of the TCR CDR3, the HTBI primer set was used. Using its own MiXCR run on the multiplex PCR reads, TCRdb lists one record per CDR3 protein. This sample has approximately 370,000 distinct CDR3 sequences; about 18% occur once, and the top ten carry 30% to 35%.

This TCR was recovered from a woman in her 30s with Graves' hyperthyroidism that later progressed to Graves' ophthalmopathy. Sequenced: blood. This sequence joins TRBV6-1 and TRBJ2-5, with TRBD1 matching over 7 bases. CDR3 amino acids: CASSRDSGGTQYF. CDR3 DNA sequence: TGTGCCAGCAGCCGGGACAGCGGAGGGACCCAGTACTTC.